Listed below are T cell receptor beta chains from one sample, sequenced in a study of high-grade serous ovarian cancer treatment subgroups. TCRdb's table, derived via immunoSEQ multiplex PCR, lists solely in-frame clones and lacks some. The data show thousands of clones, about three quarters seen once. The sample consisted of tumor tissue. The receptors originated from a human donor with high-grade serous ovarian cancer. Each CDR3 is given with its conserved first and last residue. D genes are given only for firm matches. A row's size may be missing; if present it is once, few, many or a size class.

J,V,D,size,CDR3,DNA
TRBJ1-4,TRBV5-4,NA,NA,CASRFWATNEKLFF,TGTGCCAGCAGATTTTGGGCAACTAATGAAAAACTGTTTTTT
TRBJ2-7,TRBV7-9,TRBD1,NA,CASSSSGTGGSREYF,TGTGCCAGCAGCTCCTCCGGGACAGGGGGTTCTAGGGAGTACTTC
TRBJ1-5,TRBV2,NA,few,CASSDYRGAVGNQPQHF,TGTGCCAGCAGTGACTACCGGGGAGCTGTTGGCAATCAGCCCCAGCATTTT
TRBJ2-1,TRBV6-1,TRBD1,NA,CASRVGQGGYNEQFF,TGTGCCAGCAGGGTAGGACAGGGTGGGTACAATGAGCAGTTCTTC
TRBJ2-7,TRBV7-2,TRBD2,NA,CASSSTSGRSYEQYF,TGTGCCAGCAGCTCTACTAGCGGGCGATCCTACGAGCAGTACTTC
TRBJ2-5,TRBV7-9,NA,once,CASSPKNREETQYF,TGTGCCAGCAGCCCAAAGAACAGGGAAGAGACCCAGTACTTC
TRBJ2-3,TRBV9,TRBD2,NA,CASSVGLAGGADTQYF,TGTGCCAGCAGCGTAGGCCTAGCGGGGGGGGCAGATACGCAGTATTTT
TRBJ1-5,TRBV6-5,NA,NA,CASSYSIVGGQPQHF,TGTGCCAGCAGTTACTCGATCGTAGGCGGGCAGCCCCAGCATTTT
TRBJ1-1,TRBV5-1,NA,few,CASSPNLNTEAFF,TGCGCCAGCAGCCCTAATCTGAACACTGAAGCTTTCTTT
TRBJ1-5,TRBV11-2,TRBD1,NA,CASSLKTRTGRVGNQPQHF,TGTGCCAGCAGCTTAAAAACCCGGACAGGGAGGGTCGGTAATCAGCCCCAGCATTTT
TRBJ2-5,TRBV30,NA,few,CAWIRSETQYF,TGTGCCTGGATCAGGTCAGAGACCCAGTACTTC
TRBJ1-5,TRBV18,NA,NA,CASSPGVSQPQHF,TGTGCCAGCTCCCCAGGGGTGAGTCAGCCCCAGCATTTT
TRBJ2-2,TRBV5-1,NA,NA,CASSLIGTGELFF,TGCGCCAGCAGCTTGATCGGCACCGGGGAGCTGTTTTTT
TRBJ2-3,TRBV5-8,TRBD1,NA,CASSLAGTGGADTQYF,TGTGCCAGCAGCTTGGCCGGGACAGGGGGCGCAGATACGCAGTATTTT
TRBJ1-2,TRBV15,NA,NA,CATSEDPGNYGYTF,TGTGCCACCAGCGAAGATCCGGGGAACTATGGCTACACCTTC
TRBJ2-1,TRBV4-1,TRBD2,NA,CASSLGTSEHNEQFF,TGCGCCAGCAGCCTCGGGACTAGCGAGCACAATGAGCAGTTCTTC
TRBJ1-2,TRBV6-5,TRBD1,NA,CASSYSRTGRGYTF,TGTGCCAGCAGTTACTCGCGGACAGGCCGAGGCTACACCTTC
TRBJ2-7,TRBV18,TRBD1,few,CASSPTSGTGVYEQYF,TGTGCCAGCTCACCCACTTCAGGGACAGGGGTTTACGAGCAGTACTTC
TRBJ2-3,TRBV6-4,TRBD2,NA,CASSGVPGGGMLDTQYF,TGTGCCAGCAGTGGCGTTCCCGGCGGGGGAATGCTAGATACGCAGTATTTT
TRBJ1-1,TRBV7-9,TRBD1,NA,CASSLRGQGGHTEAFF,TGTGCCAGCAGCTTAAGGGGACAGGGAGGGCACACTGAAGCTTTCTTT
TRBJ1-1,TRBV10-3,NA,few,CAISADRPGGAFF,TGTGCCATCAGTGCCGACCGACCGGGGGGAGCTTTCTTT
TRBJ1-1,TRBV7-8,TRBD1,NA,CASSLMRGLRTEAFF,TGTGCCAGCAGCTTAATGAGGGGGCTCCGCACTGAAGCTTTCTTT
TRBJ2-5,TRBV4-2,NA,NA,CASSQGGPREETQYF,TGTGCCAGCAGCCAAGGGGGACCCAGAGAAGAGACCCAGTACTTC
TRBJ2-5,TRBV10-3,NA,NA,CAISETRYIETQYF,TGTGCCATCAGTGAGACTAGATATATCGAGACCCAGTACTTC
TRBJ1-2,TRBV5-4,NA,NA,CASSSSGSLLVYGYTF,TGTGCCAGCAGCTCCTCCGGGTCGTTACTCGTCTATGGCTACACCTTC
TRBJ2-2,TRBV7-2,NA,NA,CASSPVVDTGELFF,TGTGCCAGCAGTCCCGTCGTGGACACCGGGGAGCTGTTTTTT
TRBJ1-5,TRBV6-1,NA,NA,CASSGYQPQHF,TGTGCCAGCAGTGGTTATCAGCCCCAGCATTTT
TRBJ2-4,TRBV27,NA,NA,CASSASGSKVNIQYF,TGTGCCAGCAGTGCTTCCGGGTCTAAGGTGAACATTCAGTACTTC
TRBJ2-7,TRBV7-2,TRBD1,NA,CASSINSGTGIWVYEQYF,TGTGCCAGCAGCATAAACTCCGGGACAGGGATCTGGGTCTACGAGCAGTACTTC
TRBJ2-5,TRBV23-1,TRBD1,few,CASSDDRDQETQYF,TGCGCCAGCAGTGACGACAGGGACCAAGAGACCCAGTACTTC
TRBJ1-2,TRBV5-1,TRBD1,medium-sized,CASSLDATGARYTF,TGCGCCAGCAGCTTGGACGCGACAGGGGCGCGCTACACCTTC
TRBJ1-1,TRBV30,NA,NA,CAWSVQGTEAFF,TGTGCCTGGAGTGTTCAGGGCACTGAAGCTTTCTTT
TRBJ2-7,TRBV13,TRBD2,NA,CASSRNGRGDRYEQYF,TGTGCCAGCAGCCGAAATGGGAGGGGCGACCGCTACGAGCAGTACTTC
TRBJ1-3,TRBV7-8,NA,NA,CASSSQSSGNTIYF,TGTGCCAGCAGCTCTCAGAGCTCTGGAAACACCATATATTTT
TRBJ1-3,TRBV2,NA,few,CAKGTASGNTIYF,TGTGCCAAGGGGACGGCCTCTGGAAACACCATATATTTT
TRBJ2-3,TRBV7-6,TRBD2,few,CASSKSGTSRGTDTQYF,TGTGCCAGCAGCAAATCCGGGACTAGCAGGGGCACAGATACGCAGTATTTT
TRBJ2-7,TRBV9,TRBD2,once,CASSVAASGGVSYEQYF,TGTGCCAGCAGCGTAGCGGCTAGCGGGGGGGTCTCCTACGAGCAGTACTTC